The 19 T cell receptor beta chains listed next were all sequenced from one sample in a study of spatial heterogeneity in lung cancer. TCRdb analysed the 5' RACE reads with MiXCR anew, one entry per CDR3 protein. This table holds approximately 50,000 distinct CDR3 sequences, 7.4% found once. Time point noted: blood at routine non-recurrence follow-up after resection. Tumor, nontumor lung or frozen PBMC supplied whole RNA, sequenced without sorting. The material sequenced was PBMCs, taken at follow-up. These receptors were obtained from a female donor with early-stage non-small cell lung cancer.

In its sample, this clonotype was seen a few times. The CDR3 loop reads CASSLGGRPDTQYF. In nucleotides, the CDR3 is TGCGCCAGCAGCTTAGGAGGGCGCCCAGATACGCAGTATTTT. J is TRBJ2-3 and V is TRBV5-1, with D tentatively TRBD2 (6 bases). The length of the CDR3 is 14 residues. The germline V and J ends were trimmed by 2 bases and 4 bases, with 11 bases remaining between them. Looked up from germline, CDR1 is SGHRS and CDR2 is YFSETQ.

There are many counts of this clonotype. The rearrangement uses TRBV10-2 and TRBJ2-7, with a possible D match to TRBD2 (5 bases). Germline V gene data show CDR1 as WSHSY and CDR2 as SAAADI. V lost 6 bases, J lost 2 bases, and 11 bases lay in between. The CDR3 has 13 residues. The CDR3 DNA reads as TGCGCCAGCAGAGGAGGAATTACCTACGAGCAGTACTTC. Its translation: CASRGGITYEQYF.

The table lists this clonotype with many counts. The rearrangement joins TRBV7-8 to TRBJ1-4, with D maybe TRBD1 (6 bases). Per germline, CDR1 SGHVS and CDR2 FQNEAQ. There are 12 residues in the CDR3. Between the trimmed V and J ends, which lost 5 bases and 7 bases, there was a span of 8 bases. This CDR3 is CASSRTAEKLFF. In nucleotides, the CDR3 is TGTGCCAGCAGCCGGACAGCTGAAAAACTGTTTTTT.

The table lists this clonotype with a few counts. J is TRBJ2-7 and V is TRBV7-2; no definite D call. Trimming removed 0 bases from V and 2 bases from J, with 11 bases in between. The CDR3 runs to 15 residues. Germline V gene sequence: CDR1 SGHTA, CDR2 FQGNSA. CDR3: CASSLARTPTYEQYF. For the CDR3, the DNA is TGTGCCAGCAGCTTAGCGCGGACGCCTACCTACGAGCAGTACTTC.

This clonotype was seen many times. The chain carries TRBV25-1 and TRBJ2-6, with D uncertain. V lost 2 bases, J lost 0 bases, and 5 bases lay in between. This CDR3 has 15 amino acids. The V gene's germline CDR1 is MGHDK and CDR2 SYGVNS. The CDR3 coding sequence is TGTGCCAGCAGTGAACTCGGCTCTGGGGCCAACGTCCTGACTTTC. Protein product: CASSELGSGANVLTF.

This clonotype was observed at least ten times. The chain links TRBV7-2 to TRBJ1-2; D gene ambiguous. With 2 bases removed from V and 4 bases from J, the gap between germline ends came to 11 bases. The germline CDR1 and CDR2 sequences are SGHTA and FQGNSA. The CDR3 loop spans 14 amino acids. The DNA for the CDR3 is TGTGCCAGCAGCTTATCGTGGCAGTCCTATGGCTACACCTTC. Amino acids: CASSLSWQSYGYTF.

This clonotype appeared many times. This chain joins TRBV7-9 and TRBJ2-3, with D unresolved. The CDR3 loop spans 12 amino acids. The ends were cut back, 5 bases at V and 5 bases at J, with 8 bases in the middle. The germline CDR1 and CDR2 sequences are SEHNR and FQNEAQ (reference sequence). The CDR3 loop reads CASSKSGDTQYF. CDR3 in DNA: TGTGCCAGCAGCAAATCAGGAGATACGCAGTATTTT.

This clonotype appeared a few times. The chain is built from TRBV7-6 and TRBJ2-2; D not certain. The CDR3 runs to 14 residues. In germline, CDR1 is SGHVS, CDR2 FNYEAQ. Trimming left V 5 bases short and J 6 bases short, with 13 bases between. The CDR3 loop is CASSPSTWPGELFF. CDR3 DNA sequence: TGTGCCAGCAGCCCTTCAACATGGCCCGGGGAGCTGTTTTTT. The full variable domain, rest sourced from reference TRBV7-6 and TRBJ2-2, is GAGVSQSPRYKVTKRGQDVALRCDPISGHVSLYWYRQALGQGPEFLTYFNYEAQQDKSGLPNDRFSAERPEGSISTLTIQRTEQRDSAMYRCASSPSTWPGELFFGEGSRLTVL.

The chain joins TRBV3-1 to TRBJ2-1; possible D gene TRBD1, 6 bases. The CDR3 covers 19 residues. Germline V lookup: CDR1 LGHDT, CDR2 YNNKEL (reference sequence). V lost 4 bases to trimming and J lost 0 bases, with 22 bases between them. In nucleotides, the CDR3 is TGTGCCAGCAGCCGCTTACCGGGACAAGGTAGCCTCTCCTACAATGAGCAGTTCTTC. Translation gives CASSRLPGQGSLSYNEQFF.

This chain links TRBV20-1 with TRBJ2-7; D may be TRBD1 (6 bases). Trimming shortened V by 6 bases and J by 5 bases, and 11 bases separated the two germline ends. Germline assignment: CDR1 DFQATT and CDR2 SNEGSKA (reference sequence). The CDR3 consists of 11 residues. CDR3 amino acids: CSAGTTDEQYF. In DNA, the CDR3 is TGCAGTGCCGGGACAACGGACGAGCAGTACTTC.

This clonotype was detected only a few times. The V gene is TRBV18, the J gene TRBJ1-5, with 10 bases fitting TRBD1. Germline V gene data show CDR1 as KGHSH and CDR2 as LQKENI. The CDR3 is 15 residues long. J lost 1 base, V lost 5 bases, and 2 bases had no gene match. The CDR3 bases are TGTGCCAGCTCAGGGACAGGGGTCAGCAATCAGCCCCAGCATTTT. Translating gives CASSGTGVSNQPQHF.

The J gene is TRBJ1-2, the V gene TRBV11-2; TRBD1 aligns across 8 bases. From germline, CDR1 is SGHAT and CDR2 FQNNGV. V lost 5 bases to trimming and J lost 6 bases; unmatched junction nucleotides: 8. There are 14 residues in the CDR3. The CDR3 region has the DNA TGTGCCAGCAGCACACGGACAGGGAACAATGGCTACACCTTC. As protein: CASSTRTGNNGYTF.

This clonotype has a count of ten or more. The rearrangement uses TRBV29-1 and TRBJ1-2; 7 bases align to TRBD1. V shed 4 bases, J shed 4 bases, and the junction held 9 bases outside the gene matches. The germline CDR1 and CDR2 sequences are SQVTM and ANQGSEA. The CDR3 sequence is 14 residues long. The CDR3 here is CSVGKSGGGYGYTF. CDR3 sequence (DNA): TGCAGCGTTGGAAAGTCAGGGGGTGGCTATGGCTACACCTTC.

This clonotype has a handful of counts. The chain combines TRBV7-9 with TRBJ1-1; unclear D gene. CDR1 is SEHNR, CDR2 FQNEAQ, per germline (reference sequence). The CDR3 has 11 residues. Trimming took 6 bases from V and 11 from J, leaving 13 bases between them. CDR3 protein: CASSREVWAFF. The CDR3 nucleotides are TGTGCCAGCAGTCGGGAGGTGTGGGCTTTCTTT. Complete variable domain (other parts from reference TRBV7-9 and TRBJ1-1): DTGVSQNPRHKITKRGQNVTFRCDPISEHNRLYWYRQTLGQGPEFLTYFQNEAQLEKSRLLSDRFSAERPKGSFSTLEIQRTEQGDSAMYLCASSREVWAFFGQGTRLTVV.

This clonotype was counted a few times. This chain joins TRBV11-2 and TRBJ2-1; 9 nucleotides line up with TRBD2. V shed 3 bases, J shed 0 bases, and the junction held 3 bases outside the gene matches. The CDR3 covers 16 residues. The germline V gene has CDR1 SGHAT and CDR2 FQNNGV. CDR3 bases: TGTGCCAGCAGCTTCAGTAGCGGGGGCTCCTACAATGAGCAGTTCTTC. Translated: CASSFSSGGSYNEQFF.

This clonotype was observed a few times. The CDR3 DNA sequence: TGTGCCAGCAGGTGGACAGGGGGAAAACTGTTTTTT. This sequence encodes CASRWTGGKLFF. This chain uses TRBV6-1 with TRBJ1-4; 10 bases are shared with TRBD1. J gave up 10 bases and V 6 bases, and 2 bases lay outside the gene matches. This CDR3 comprises 12 residues. Germline CDR1 and CDR2: MNHNS and SASEGT.

The chain is built from TRBV20-1 and TRBJ2-3, with 11 bases fitting TRBD2. The CDR3 spans 17 residues. Germline values: CDR1 DFQATT, CDR2 SNEGSKA (reference sequence). With V trimmed by 0 bases and J by 3 bases, 8 bases remained unmatched. CDR3 sequence: CSARDPVAGGPTDTQYF. CDR3 sequence (DNA): TGCAGTGCTAGAGACCCAGTAGCGGGGGGGCCGACAGATACGCAGTATTTT.

Ten or more counts support this clonotype. The chain is built from TRBV3-1 and TRBJ2-1; no clear D. The CDR3 runs 13 residues. Trimming pared 1 base from V and 7 bases from J, leaving 8 bases between. Germline lookup yields CDR1 LGHDT and CDR2 YNNKEL (reference sequence). CDR3 DNA sequence: TGTGCCAGCAGCCAAGCCGGTGGAAATGAGCAGTTCTTC. Protein product: CASSQAGGNEQFF.

The gene calls are TRBV5-1 and TRBJ1-6; D may be TRBD1 (6 bases). CDR3 length equals 15 residues. V was pared by 0 bases and J by 11 bases, with 15 bases between. The germline V gene encodes CDR1 SGHRS and CDR2 YFSETQ. The CDR3: CASSLGTDLRTPLHF. DNA for the CDR3: TGCGCCAGCAGCTTGGGGACAGATCTTCGGACACCCCTCCACTTT.